This T cell receptor (beta chain) was sequenced during a study of cytomegalovirus exposure and HLA in healthy donors (dated by TCRdb to the late 2010s). Regarding the study in general: An earlier analysis of roughly 630 of the donors reported 250 to 350 Gb of sequence data and 100 million to 130 million unique TCR beta sequences from some 180 million T cells. The aim of the study was to test whether cataloging public T cell receptors could identify signatures of past pathogen exposure. A later analysis re-analyzed previously published TCR beta repertoires from about 730 donors and added high-resolution HLA genotyping to study TCR occurrence patterns. The T cell repertoires of several hundred subjects were profiled by immunosequencing and related to cytomegalovirus serostatus. Both class I and class II loci were covered by HLA typing, at four-digit resolution. Donor age, sex, ethnicity and CMV serostatus were compiled alongside the repertoire data. The number of typed donors differed by locus: 629-630 for A, B, C, DRB1 and DQB1; 522 for DQA1; about 600 for DPA1; and some 470 for DPB1. Among a few hundred genotyped donors of the cohort, an average of roughly 240,000 unique TCR beta nucleotide sequences were sequenced per donor, about a sixth of them non-productive. Of the approximately 400 genotyped donors, over 80% were placed in the genetic ancestry cluster associated with self-reported Caucasian donors. Roughly 300 gigabases of sequencing data and around 90 million unique TCR sequences made up an early release that covered over 550 HLA-typed donors. All discovery cohort repertoires had been generated using a single sequencing platform. Rather than using new phenotypic data, the later analysis identified candidate immune exposures from TCR beta sequences and from how often those sequences occurred across donors. A later genetic analysis used genome-wide SNP genotypes for about three fifths of the roughly 700 donors, treating that subset as a discovery cohort. In an earlier analysis of several hundred of the donors, high-throughput TCR beta sequencing was used to judge whether each TCR beta V gene segment behaved as functional or pseudogenic. In addition to the first cohort of roughly 670 subjects, a separate validation cohort of 120 different subjects was used. High-throughput TCR immunosequencing, statistical association of individual TCRs with disease status, and machine learning were combined to predict cytomegalovirus infection status. About five DR-DQ haplotypes were treated as single units for association and clustering because of strong linkage in the cohort.

This clone has just a few counts. Its binding antigen is unknown. No per-base quality is available; no much larger clone lies one base away. The cohort comprised around 700 healthy bone marrow donors. Cohort members were all nominally healthy when sampled, although unrecorded immune exposures were likely present. The donor was CMV seronegative and belonged to the group of 352 seronegative cohort members. A peripheral blood sample was provided by each donor, and peripheral blood mononuclear cells were used for TCR beta sequencing. The Qiagen DNeasy Blood Extraction Kit was used to extract genomic DNA from the blood cell samples. CDR1 and CDR2 are read off the germline V gene as SNHLY and FYNNEI. Trimming leaves V shorter by 6 bases and J shorter by 2 bases, with the junction holding 5 bases beyond the gene matches. Measured from the cysteine to the phenylalanine, the CDR3 is 14 residues long. The sequence is cut down to CDR3 DNA, 42 bases in frame from base 1.

On the study overall, not on this receptor specifically: This cohort had only TCR beta chains sequenced, and the lack of alpha or paired-chain data limited which features could be detected. Because the 87-base-pair reads could not distinguish some IMGT-functional V segments, including TRBV6-2 and TRBV6-3, those segments were excluded. Presence/absence analyses assumed roughly uniform sequencing depth across donors, an assumption that may not hold. A further reported finding was that TCR beta sequences accurately predicted the HLA-A and HLA-B alleles for most subjects in the first cohort. About 17 rarely observed V segments, including chromosome 9 orphons, were excluded from the earlier analysis of almost 600 of the donors because counts were too low. The only immune exposure information available for the cohort was CMV serostatus. A later analysis found that HLA-associated TCR beta chains were more clonally expanded and had lower generation probabilities than equally common non-associated chains. According to the authors, the approach could potentially be generalized to other disease states and immunological phenotypes. According to a later analysis, most CMV-associated TCR beta chains appeared to be HLA-restricted, and the HLA associations seemed to be driven largely by CMV exposure. Most TCR sequences were observed very rarely across donors, whereas some public TCRs were present in many individuals. A group of highly shared sequence variants was considered likely to be a technical artifact of the sequencing pipeline. According to a later genetic analysis, donors in an Asian-associated ancestry cluster had fewer N-insertions in productive TCRs than the approximately 650-donor mean. Because HLA typing was missing for some donors at each locus, association tests included only the typed subset. Correlated functional status among segregating V segments might reflect linkage disequilibrium, but an unknown experimental factor could not be ruled out. When HLA alleles, especially DR and DQ, strongly co-occurred, attributing TCR associations to individual alleles was difficult. In a later genetic analysis, a missense DCLRE1C variant was associated with V-gene and J-gene trimming of TCR beta chains, and the association was replicated in an independent cohort. In the study, 150 to 200 TCR beta chains were listed as associated with cytomegalovirus. A few of the identified cytomegalovirus-associated TCR beta chains were confirmed in vitro to be specific for cytomegalovirus antigens. According to a later analysis, parvovirus B19, influenza, CMV and Epstein-Barr virus appeared linked to several top co-occurrence clusters. In a later analysis, the rate of TCR association differed among HLA loci, with DRB1 alleles having the most associated TCRs and HLA-C alleles having the fewest. In both the original and validation cohorts, the classifier was reported to diagnose cytomegalovirus status with high specificity and sensitivity. An earlier analysis of some 590 of the donors showed that most TCR beta V segments appeared in productive rearrangements either about 87% or about 30% of the time, which broadly matched IMGT annotations. At a false discovery rate of 0.05, a later analysis linked 15,000 to 20,000 TCR beta sequences to specific HLA alleles.

The protocol used for the library was the immunoSEQ multiplex PCR assay. A mixture of 60 forward primers for TCR Vbeta segments and 13 reverse primers for TCR Jbeta segments was used in the multiplex PCR. A multiplex PCR assay on genomic DNA amplified the CDR3 region of rearranged TCR beta genes. The amplified TCR beta libraries were sequenced on the Illumina HiSeq System as 87-base-pair reads. In the authors' own workflow: Across the 600 to 700 repertoires, a later analysis counted some 81 million unique TCR beta chains, around 11 million of which were shared by at least two donors. A nearest-neighbor algorithm error-corrected the raw reads and collapsed the reads into unique sequences, merging closely related sequences to remove PCR and sequencing errors. To assign V, D and J gene segments, CDR3 sequences were aligned to IMGT reference sequences. For a sequence to be retained, a match of at least six nucleotides was required to both a V gene segment and a J gene segment. Rearrangements were called productive when the CDR3 lacked stop codons and stayed in frame with V and J; all others were non-productive. Following IMGT convention, CDR3 was defined as the stretch from the second conserved V-encoded cysteine to the conserved J-encoded phenylalanine. Sequences without an unambiguous match to a single V gene segment were excluded from the earlier analysis of about 630 of the donors. In an earlier analysis of almost 600 of the donors, a V segment was called functional when productive rearrangements were above 56.7%, and segregating when the standard deviation between donors exceeded 5%. To diagnose cytomegalovirus status from the catalog of TCR beta chain sequences, a statistical classification framework was built. A later analysis assigned V and J genes by comparing TCR nucleotide sequences with IMGT/GENE-DB human TR gene sequences. In a later analysis, CDR3 sequences and most-parsimonious VDJ recombination scenarios were assigned using the TCRdist pipeline. In a later analysis, each TCR beta chain was defined by its CDR3 amino acid sequence together with its V-gene family, and reads lacking a unique V-gene family were excluded. In a later analysis, 450 to 600 highly shared, low-generation-probability nucleotide sequences were removed to address suspected cross-contamination and a sequencing artifact. For each public chain, a later analysis derived a clonal expansion index from normalized ranks of inferred template counts within each repertoire. In a later analysis, generation probabilities were computed using a VDJ recombination model fitted to out-of-frame rearrangements, and the results were checked against IGoR. Hypergeometric tests were used in a later analysis to score TCR-TCR, TCR-HLA and TCR-CMV co-occurrence, with a repertoire-size bias correction applied to the TCR pairs. To estimate false discovery rates, a later analysis permuted the HLA or CMV assignments 20 times. In a later analysis, co-occurring TCRs were grouped using DBSCAN, and TCRdist sequence similarity was added for clustering within HLA-allele-positive subsets. Repertoires with fewer than 30,000 or more than 120,000 public chains were left out of co-occurrence clustering, as were a few repertoires with anomalous nucleotide sharing. This is the immuneACCESS table as TCRdb keeps it, with only in-frame sequences that have V and J called. A part of the clones is gone; compared with another copy, unresolved V genes explain less than half, and the rest is unexplained. For V, J and clone size, that table is used; D and trimming come from the DNA. Within this sample are more than 110,000 clones, with around 79% of them counted one time only. The top ten constitute approximately 0.97% of the sample.

The chain employs TRBV2 and TRBJ2-7; TRBD1 matches 9 bases in the middle. The receptor was derived from a man younger than 35 in good health and CMV-seronegative. Specimen: PBMCs. The DNA sequence follows: TGTGCCAGCAGGGCCGGACAGGGGCCCTACGAGCAGTACTTC. Translated, it gives CASRAGQGPYEQYF. Beyond the CDR3, the reference TRBV2 and TRBJ2-7 genes provide the residues; the full variable domain reads: EPEVTQTPSHQVTQMGQEVILRCVPISNHLYFYWYRQILGQKVEFLVSFYNNEISEKSEIFDDQFSVERPDGSNFTLKIRSTKLEDSAMYFCASRAGQGPYEQYFGPGTRLTVT.